This TCR beta chain was identified during a study of T-cell memory formation after mild COVID-19. The study, taken as a whole, reports: From day 15 to 85, contracting clones were balanced between CD4 and CD8, whereas later expanders leaned toward CD4+. The study found contracting CD4+ clones mainly in CM and EM and contracting CD8+ clones in EMRA.

This clonotype came up a few times. The target antigen is unknown. It was 5'RACE with constant-segment primers that produced the TCR alpha and TCR beta cDNA libraries, which carried sample barcodes and UMIs. MiXCR, applied by TCRdb to the 5' RACE reads, yields one record per CDR3 protein. Of 110,000 to 150,000 distinct CDR3 sequences listed, 11% to 15% are singletons. The CDR3 is 15 amino acids. CDR1 is SEHNR and CDR2 is FQNEAQ in the germline V gene (reference sequence). V gave up 5 bases and J gave up 6 bases; unmatched junction bases: 6. The J gene is TRBJ2-1, the V gene TRBV7-9; TRBD2 matches 11 bases. This TCR was recovered from an adult woman who had mild COVID-19 (a few samples of this study predate the infection). Cell type and time point are not known. Sequenced material: PBMCs or a T cell subset sorted from them (not recorded which). The CDR3 is CASSLGLADTNEQFF. The CDR3 bases are TGTGCCAGCAGCCTGGGACTAGCGGACACCAATGAGCAGTTCTTC.